This T cell receptor (beta chain) comes out of a study of human T cells and chemical hapten exposure. The germline CDR1 and CDR2 sequences are KGHSH and LQKENI. V lost 6 bases and J lost 0, with 17 bases in between. The CDR3 is 16 amino acids. As for time point: pre-sensitization, week 0. The treatment: therapeutic diphenylcyclopropenone sensitization with weekly scalp DPC. MiXCR, applied by TCRdb to the RACE reads, yields one record per CDR3 protein. The sample lists 250,000 or so distinct CDR3 sequences; about 7.7% were seen once. This clonotype was recorded many times. Its target is not known. Broader study findings: All donors were alopecia patients, so their immunity may differ from that of healthy people.

V usage is TRBV18 and J usage is TRBJ1-2; tentatively, D is TRBD1 (5 bases). The receptor was derived from a man between 18 and 35 years old with alopecia areata. Some clones in this sample may be carry-over from other donors' samples. The source material was whole blood, sampled in connection with sensitization to the hapten diphenylcyclopropenone (DPC). In DNA form, the CDR3 reads TGTGCCAGCTCCCCCGGCCCGACAGCATCTAACTATGGCTACACCTTC. Amino acids: CASSPGPTASNYGYTF.